This entry lists 13 T cell receptor beta chains sequenced from one sample in a study of cytomegalovirus exposure and HLA in healthy donors. Primers: 60 Vbeta forward and 13 Jbeta reverse. Using immunoSEQ multiplex PCR, the repertoire was profiled, and TCRdb retains in-frame clones only, with some absent. The sample has roughly 190,000 clones; 65% to 85% are singletons. Specimen: PBMCs. The receptors were sampled from a man between 18 and 29 years old in good health and CMV-seronegative.

This chain uses TRBV6-1 with TRBJ2-7; TRBD1 agrees at 10 bases. Germline V gene sequence: CDR1 MNHNS, CDR2 SASEGT. The CDR3 has 14 residues. J gave up 0 bases and V 7 bases, and 3 bases lay outside the gene matches. The CDR3 sequence is CASKGTGDSYEQYF. The CDR3, as DNA: TGTGCCAGCAAAGGGACAGGGGACTCCTACGAGCAGTACTTC.

The V gene is TRBV13, the J gene TRBJ1-2; 7 nucleotides align to TRBD1. The V gene's germline CDR1 is PRHDT and CDR2 FYEKMQ (reference sequence). This CDR3 is built from 14 residues. Trimming removed 5 bases from V and 3 bases from J; junction bases left unmatched: 6. The CDR3 sequence: CASSSLTGDYGYTF. Here the CDR3 DNA reads TGTGCCAGCAGCAGTCTCACAGGGGACTATGGCTACACCTTC.

V is TRBV2 and J is TRBJ2-5, with a weak D call TRBD2 (6 bases). CDR3 length: 15 residues. Per germline, CDR1 SNHLY and CDR2 FYNNEI. Trimming left V 0 bases short and J 4 bases short, with 12 bases between. DNA of the CDR3: TGTGCCAGCAGTGAAGCGACTGGCGGGGTAGAGACCCAGTACTTC. Translating gives CASSEATGGVETQYF.

The chain has TRBV5-1 and TRBJ1-5; a weak D match, TRBD1 (5 bases). Trimming removed 0 bases from V and 0 bases from J, with 13 bases in between. This CDR3 is 17 amino acids long. Germline V CDR1 and CDR2: SGHRS, YFSETQ. The CDR3 protein is CASSLAGGDYSNQPQHF. DNA of the CDR3: TGCGCCAGCAGCTTGGCCGGAGGGGATTATAGCAATCAGCCCCAGCATTTT.

The table lists this clone with a count of one. One junction end disagrees with the germline gene, perhaps due to a read error. The same CDR3 also results from other DNA sequences found in this sample. CDR3: CASSWDRARGMNTEAFF. CDR3 nucleotides: TGTGCCAGCAGTTGGGACAGGGCCCGCGGAATGAACACTGAAGCCTTCTTT. The rearrangement joins TRBV2 to TRBJ1-1; 9 bases agree with TRBD1. Per the germline V gene, CDR1 is SNHLY and CDR2 is FYNNEI. The CDR3 loop spans 17 amino acids.

The V gene is TRBV4-2, the J gene TRBJ2-4; D possibly corresponds to TRBD1 (5 bases). CDR3 length: 13 residues. Germline CDR1 is LGHNA and CDR2 is YNFKEQ. The V gene lost 5 bases and the J gene lost 4 bases, with 9 bases spanning the gap. The CDR3 DNA sequence: TGTGCCAGCAGCACTGACAGAAAAAACATTCAGTACTTC. Translation gives CASSTDRKNIQYF.

V gene TRBV7-2 combines with J gene TRBJ2-7; D gene unclear. The V gene's germline CDR1 is SGHTA and CDR2 FQGNSA. There are 12 residues in the CDR3. Trimming pared 4 bases from V and 2 bases from J, leaving 6 bases between. CDR3 in amino acids: CASSSFTYEQYF. The CDR3 nucleotides are TGTGCCAGCAGCTCCTTTACCTACGAGCAGTACTTC.

This rearrangement joins TRBV19 to TRBJ2-3, with 7 bases that match TRBD2. The germline V gene encodes CDR1 LNHDA and CDR2 SQIVND (reference sequence). Trimming at V came to 1 base and at J to 1 base, leaving 2 bases not matched to a gene. This CDR3 region has 15 residues. The chain's CDR3 is CASSIGLAGTDTQYF. The CDR3 DNA sequence: TGTGCCAGTAGTATAGGCCTAGCGGGCACAGATACGCAGTATTTT. Drawing the rest from reference TRBV19 and TRBJ2-3, the complete variable domain is DGGITQSPKYLFRKEGQNVTLSCEQNLNHDAMYWYRQDPGQGLRLIYYSQIVNDFQKGDIAEGYSVSREKKESFPLTVTSAQKNPTAFYLCASSIGLAGTDTQYFGPGTRLTVL.

In regard to this clone: Other DNA variants within this sample encode the same CDR3. The DNA of the CDR3 is TGCAGTGCCTACCGTGAGACCCAGTACTTC. This gives the protein CSAYRETQYF. The chain employs TRBV20-1 and TRBJ2-5; no firm D call. The V end lost 6 bases, the J end lost 5 bases, and 7 bases lay between the germline ends. CDR3 length: 10 amino acids. Germline-derived CDR1 and CDR2 are DFQATT and SNEGSKA (reference sequence).

This chain uses TRBV2 with TRBJ2-7; D is perhaps TRBD2 (6 bases). Germline CDR1 SNHLY, CDR2 FYNNEI. The CDR3 is made up of 14 amino acids. V shed 6 bases and J shed 3 bases, with 15 bases lying between them. The CDR3 loop reads CASRQGLIGYEQYF. The CDR3 DNA reads as TGTGCCAGCAGGCAGGGACTTATTGGCTACGAGCAGTACTTC.

This chain links TRBV5-1 with TRBJ2-5; 8 positions agree with TRBD1. Germline values: CDR1 SGHRS, CDR2 YFSETQ. This CDR3 is 17 amino acids long. V shed 3 bases, J shed 2 bases, and the junction held 12 bases outside the gene matches. This chain's CDR3 is CASSSNRDRGRQETQYF. The CDR3 DNA reads as TGCGCCAGCAGCTCTAACCGAGACAGGGGAAGACAAGAGACCCAGTACTTC.

Only a few counts were recorded for this clone. V gene TRBV5-1 combines with J gene TRBJ2-7, with no clear D. Germline loops: CDR1 SGHRS, CDR2 YFSETQ. V was pared by 2 bases and J by 5 bases, with 14 bases between. The CDR3 is 14 residues long. The CDR3: CASSLSRSVDEQYF. Here the CDR3 DNA reads TGCGCCAGCAGCTTAAGTCGGTCTGTGGACGAGCAGTACTTC.

The CDR3 spells CATSRDKQLRGQPQHF. DNA for the CDR3: TGTGCCACCAGCAGAGATAAACAGTTAAGGGGTCAGCCCCAGCATTTT. The chain combines TRBV15 with TRBJ1-5, with D possibly TRBD1 on 5 matching bases. In germline, CDR1 is LNHNV, CDR2 YYDKDF (reference sequence). The V end was cut by 0 bases, the J end by 6 bases, with 15 bases between. The CDR3 covers 16 residues.